One sample yielded the 21 T cell receptor beta chains listed below, sequenced in a study of control samples from healthy donors and cancer patients. The repertoire was sequenced with immunoSEQ multiplex PCR; TCRdb's copy has only in-frame clones and lacks some. This sample has more than 85,000 clones, with roughly 90% found just once. Sequencing input: PBMCs. The receptor set was obtained from a woman aged 55-70 years with lung cancer.

CDR3 sequence reads: CATSRGDSSYEQYF. Here the CDR3 DNA reads TGTGCCACCAGCAGAGGGGACTCCTCCTACGAGCAGTACTTC. This rearrangement joins TRBV15 to TRBJ2-7; maybe TRBD2 (6 bases). This CDR3 comprises 14 residues. CDR1 LNHNV and CDR2 YYDKDF come from the germline V gene (reference sequence). V lost 1 base and J 0 bases, leaving 7 bases between the germline ends. The entire variable domain, with the rest obtained from reference TRBV15 and TRBJ2-7, is as follows: DAMVIQNPRYQVTQFGKPVTLSCSQTLNHNVMYWYQQKSSQAPKLLFHYYDKDFNNEADTPDNFQSRRPNTSFCFLDIRSPGLGDTAMYLCATSRGDSSYEQYFGPGTRLTVT.

This clone was seen only once. CDR3 in DNA: TGTGCCAGCAGCCGACTAGCGGGGGGCCAAGAGACCCAGTACTTC. Residues: CASSRLAGGQETQYF. The rearrangement links TRBV7-3 to TRBJ2-5; 13 bases match TRBD2. The V segment lost 5 bases and the J segment 1 base; nucleotides outside the gene matches: 1. This CDR3 is built from 15 residues. The germline gives CDR1 SGHTA, CDR2 FQGTGA.

The chain is built from TRBV3-1 (or the pseudogene TRBV3-2) and TRBJ2-5; D is undetermined. The ends were cut back, 0 bases at V and 5 bases at J, with 13 bases in the middle. Germline V gives CDR1 LGHDT, CDR2 YNNKEL (reference sequence). This CDR3 spans 15 amino acids. The CDR3 bases are TGTGCCAGCAGCCAAGATCCCGGACCGGAGGAGACCCAGTACTTC. It is translated as CASSQDPGPEETQYF.

The V gene is TRBV7-6, the J gene TRBJ2-3; 10 bases are a match to TRBD2. Germline values: CDR1 SGHVS, CDR2 FNYEAQ. The J segment lost 2 bases and the V segment lost 1 base, leaving 6 bases of the junction unmatched. CDR3 length: 17 residues. CDR3 sequence: CASSLVALAGATDTQYF. CDR3 in DNA: TGTGCCAGCAGCTTAGTTGCCCTAGCGGGGGCCACAGATACGCAGTATTTT.

This clone was seen a handful of times. Because the CDR3's place on the DNA is in doubt, the DNA is left out and the CDR3 is given as listed by TCRdb. The chain employs TRBV7-9 and TRBJ2-5; TRBD1, the D gene given by the table, was not confirmed from the DNA. CDR1 is SEHNR and CDR2 is FQNEAQ in the germline V gene (reference sequence). The CDR3 is 16 residues long, ends included. CDR3 loop: CASSFGPGGLQETQYF.

The rearrangement joins TRBV11-3 to TRBJ2-1, with D maybe TRBD1 (5 bases). Germline CDR1 and CDR2: SGHNT and YENEEA. Trimming shortened V by 1 base and J by 1 base, and 8 bases separated the two germline ends. The CDR3 covers 15 residues. The CDR3 loop is CASSLAQGSYNEQFF. CDR3 coding DNA: TGTGCCAGCAGCTTAGCCCAGGGTTCCTACAATGAGCAGTTCTTC.

This clone was seen a handful of times. The chain has TRBV11-2 and TRBJ1-1, with D hard to call. With 3 bases removed from V and 0 bases from J, the gap between germline ends came to 8 bases. This CDR3 is 14 amino acids long. Germline CDR1 SGHAT, CDR2 FQNNGV. CDR3 coding DNA: TGTGCCAGCAGCTTTGGACCTATGAACACTGAAGCTTTCTTT. The encoded protein is CASSFGPMNTEAFF.

This sequence joins TRBV29-1 and TRBJ2-7, with 9 nucleotides matching TRBD1. The CDR3 is 13 amino acids. V lost 7 bases, J lost 2 bases, and 6 bases stayed unmatched. Germline CDR1 SQVTM, CDR2 ANQGSEA. The CDR3 protein is CSAGQGLPYEQYF. The CDR3 DNA follows: TGCAGCGCCGGACAGGGGCTTCCCTACGAGCAGTACTTC.

CDR3 nucleotides: TGCGCCAGCAGTGAGCTACAAGGGACAGCGAAAAATGAGCAGTTCTTC. Its translation: CASSELQGTAKNEQFF. The chain has TRBV10-2 and TRBJ2-1, with 7 bases aligning to TRBD1. V shed 2 bases and J 7 bases; nucleotides not matched to a gene: 11. CDR1 is WSHSY and CDR2 is SAAADI in the germline V gene. This CDR3 has 16 amino acids.

J is TRBJ1-5 and V is TRBV2; D is uncertain. Germline lookup yields CDR1 SNHLY and CDR2 FYNNEI. V was pared by 4 bases and J by 0 bases, with 10 bases between. The CDR3 has 15 residues. CDR3 amino acids: CASSVGQHSNQPQHF. The CDR3 DNA reads TGTGCCAGCAGTGTCGGCCAGCATAGCAATCAGCCCCAGCATTTT. Together with reference TRBV2 and TRBJ1-5, the CDR3 gives the full variable domain: EPEVTQTPSHQVTQMGQEVILRCVPISNHLYFYWYRQILGQKVEFLVSFYNNEISEKSEIFDDQFSVERPDGSNFTLKIRSTKLEDSAMYFCASSVGQHSNQPQHFGDGTRLSIL.

The chain joins TRBV28 to TRBJ2-3; D ambiguous. Germline CDR1 MDHEN, CDR2 SYDVKM. The V gene lost 5 bases and the J gene lost 7 bases, with 16 bases spanning the gap. This CDR3 region has 14 residues. CDR3 region: CASSLRDNGYTQYF. In DNA form, the CDR3 reads TGTGCCAGCAGTCTACGAGACAACGGCTATACGCAGTATTTT.

The CDR3 loop reads CASSVEGGGDTQYF. CDR3 sequence (DNA): TGTGCCAGCAGTGTGGAGGGGGGAGGGGATACGCAGTATTTT. The rearrangement joins TRBV2 to TRBJ2-3, with D perhaps TRBD2 (7 bases). With 4 bases removed from V and 6 bases from J, the gap between germline ends came to 14 bases. Germline loops: CDR1 SNHLY, CDR2 FYNNEI. The CDR3 spans 14 residues.

This clone has more than one count but fewer than ten. This sequence joins TRBV5-4 and TRBJ2-7; TRBD2 agrees at 8 bases. V gave up 2 bases and J gave up 0 bases; unmatched junction bases: 4. Germline CDR1 SGHNT, CDR2 YYREEE (reference sequence). This CDR3 is built from 15 residues. The CDR3 nucleotides are TGTGCCAGCAGCTTTGCGACTAGCGTCTCCTACGAGCAGTACTTC. Amino acid sequence: CASSFATSVSYEQYF. The entire variable domain, with the rest obtained from reference TRBV5-4 and TRBJ2-7, is as follows: ETGVTQSPTHLIKTRGQQVTLRCSSQSGHNTVSWYQQALGQGPQFIFQYYREEENGRGNFPPRFSGLQFPNYSSELNVNALELDDSALYLCASSFATSVSYEQYFGPGTRLTVT.

This clone was seen a few times. V is TRBV14 and J is TRBJ2-7; TRBD1 might be the D (6 bases). The CDR3 extends over 15 amino acids. Germline CDR1 reads SGHDN; CDR2 reads FVKESK. V gave up 2 bases and J gave up 0 bases, with 11 bases separating them. The CDR3 protein is CASSQQGFYSYEQYF. The CDR3, as DNA: TGTGCCAGCAGCCAACAGGGGTTTTACTCCTACGAGCAGTACTTC.

The CDR3 region has the DNA TGTGCCAGCTCACCACGGCAGGAGGGGGATAACTATGGCTACACCTTC. Translation gives CASSPRQEGDNYGYTF. The rearrangement joins TRBV18 to TRBJ1-2; D perhaps matches TRBD1 (6 bases). The CDR3 extends over 16 amino acids. CDR1 and CDR2 (germline): KGHSH, LQKENI. The V gene lost 1 base and the J gene lost 1 base, with 13 bases spanning the gap. Drawing the rest from reference TRBV18 and TRBJ1-2, the complete variable domain is NAGVMQNPRHLVRRRGQEARLRCSPMKGHSHVYWYRQLPEEGLKFMVYLQKENIIDESGMPKERFSAEFPKEGPSILRIQQVVRGDSAAYFCASSPRQEGDNYGYTFGSGTRLTVV.

The V call is TRBV27, the J call TRBJ2-1, with TRBD2 identical over 8 bases. Germline V gene sequence: CDR1 MNHEY, CDR2 SMNVEV (reference sequence). The CDR3 has 18 residues. The V and J ends lost 4 bases and 3 bases, in that order; junction bases with no gene match: 14. DNA for the CDR3: TGTGCCAGCAGTTACATACCCCCCTACGGGGGGGGCTACAATGAGCAGTTCTTC. It encodes CASSYIPPYGGGYNEQFF.

This clone was seen more than once but under ten times. The chain uses TRBV27 and TRBJ1-5; D perhaps matches TRBD1 (5 bases). CDR1 and CDR2 from the germline V gene are MNHEY and SMNVEV (reference sequence). The CDR3 loop spans 14 amino acids. V was trimmed by 3 bases and J by 6 bases, leaving 12 bases between them. In DNA, the CDR3 is TGTGCCAGCAGTTTTGCAGGGAGTCCTCAGCCCCAGCATTTT. As protein: CASSFAGSPQPQHF.

The J gene is TRBJ1-6, the V gene TRBV30, with D possibly matching TRBD1 (6 bases). Germline CDR1 is GTSNPN and CDR2 is SVGIG (reference sequence). This CDR3 is 14 amino acids long. Trimming pared 1 base from V and 6 bases from J, leaving 10 bases between. CDR3 coding DNA: TGTGCCTGGAGTGGGGGGGCCCGTAATTCACCCCTCCACTTT. As protein: CAWSGGARNSPLHF. Drawing the rest from reference TRBV30 and TRBJ1-6, the complete variable domain is SQTIHQWPATLVQPVGSPLSLECTVEGTSNPNLYWYRQAAGRGLQLLFYSVGIGQISSEVPQNLSASRPQDRQFILSSKKLLLSDSGFYLCAWSGGARNSPLHFGNGTRLTVT.

This chain uses TRBV6-5 with TRBJ2-1; no reliable D call. V was clipped by 2 bases and J by 7 bases, with 0 bases between them. The germline gives CDR1 MNHEY, CDR2 SVGAGI. This CDR3 comprises 10 residues. CDR3 coding DNA: TGTGCCAGCAGTTACAATGAGCAGTTCTTC. It is translated as CASSYNEQFF.

The chain employs TRBV29-1 and TRBJ2-5; perhaps TRBD2 as D (6 bases). Germline V CDR1 and CDR2: SQVTM, ANQGSEA. The CDR3 loop spans 12 amino acids. V lost 6 bases, J lost 1 base, and 9 bases lay in between. This chain's CDR3 is CSVRGSQETQYF. CDR3 in DNA: TGCAGCGTCCGGGGGAGCCAAGAGACCCAGTACTTC. Using reference TRBV29-1 and TRBJ2-5 for the parts outside the CDR3, the full variable domain is SAVISQKPSRDICQRGTSLTIQCQVDSQVTMMFWYRQQPGQSLTLIATANQGSEATYESGFVIDKFPISRPNLTFSTLTVSNMSPEDSSIYLCSVRGSQETQYFGPGTRLLVL.

The V call is TRBV6-6, the J call TRBJ2-1; 15 nucleotides align to TRBD2. CDR3 length: 14 amino acids. Per germline, CDR1 MNHNY and CDR2 SVGAGI (reference sequence). Losses at the gene ends were 6 bases for V and 9 bases for J; bases not matched to a gene: 3. The CDR3, as DNA: TGTGCCAGCAGCGGACTAGCGGGAGGGGGTGAGCAGTTCTTC. This gives the protein CASSGLAGGGEQFF.